This TCR beta chain was identified in a study of blood T cells in healthy people across ages. CDR3 size: 14 residues. Trimming left V 4 bases short and J 1 base short, with 10 bases between. CDR1 and CDR2 from the germline V gene are MNHNS and SASEGT. The authors ran a second PCR of 7 to 11 cycles using a sample-barcoded 5' primer and a J-beta primer mix. From the 5' RACE reads, TCRdb called clonotypes with MiXCR, one entry per CDR3 protein. The sample consists of about 830,000 distinct CDR3 sequences, 55% to 70% of them appearing once. This TCR came from a man aged 30 to 39 in good health. Sequenced sample: blood. The chain couples TRBV6-1 to TRBJ1-2; tentatively, D is TRBD1 (5 bases). The CDR3 DNA reads TGTGCCAGCAGTGGTCGGGGCAGTAACTATGGCTACACCTTC. Translation gives CASSGRGSNYGYTF.